Below, one TCR beta chain is given with its context. Its antigen is unknown. No quality values exist for individual bases; no much larger clone is one base distant. These data are taken from a study of OX40 agonist ivuxolimab in advanced cancers. About the full investigation: Ivuxolimab, which targeted the costimulatory receptor OX40 (CD134), was an agonistic, fully human IgG2 monoclonal antibody. Intravenous ivuxolimab was administered to patients every 2 weeks at six dose levels: 0.01, 0.1, 0.3, 1.5, 3 and 10 mg/kg. Of the 50 to 55 dose-escalation patients, hepatocellular carcinoma was present in about 20, melanoma in around 15, renal cell carcinoma in 9 and head and neck cancer in 9. In the dose-escalation cohort, 65% to 90% of patients were male, and the mean age was around 60 years, with a range of roughly 23 to 85. Prior anti-PD-1, anti-PD-L1 or anti-CTLA-4 therapy was permitted, and checkpoint inhibitors had been received by less than 45% of dose-escalation patients. Partial responses were achieved by three dose-escalation patients, of whom one had hepatocellular carcinoma and two had cutaneous melanoma. Peripheral TCRbeta sequencing was intended to test whether TCR sequence diversity was altered and clonal T-cell expansion was caused by ivuxolimab. The monotherapy dose-escalation portion (N ≈ 50 patients) of the phase I ivuxolimab trial is reported in the paper. On the study overall, not on this receptor specifically: At doses of 0.1 to 3.0 mg/kg, clonal expansion of both CD4+ and CD8+ T cells in blood was seen between baseline and week 6. Partial responders in the 0.1-3.0 mg/kg groups had among the lowest normalized peripheral clonal expansion, especially among CD8+ T cells. On average, CD8+ T cells showed more expanded clones than CD4+ T cells after ivuxolimab. Low levels of normalized T-cell clonal expansion were also seen in some patients who did not respond. The antigen specificity of the peripheral T cells that underwent clonal expansion was not determined.

For sequencing of the TCRbeta CDR3 region, genomic DNA was extracted from the sorted cells. TCRbeta CDR3 regions were sequenced using the immunoSEQ Assay. TCRdb stores this immuneACCESS table with in-frame sequences only. Part of the clones is absent; in the studies checked, under half of the shortfall reflects unresolved V genes, and no reason is known for the rest. A total of about 89,000 clones appear in this sample, roughly 93% of them only once. Roughly 0.75% of the sample lies in the top ten. Via the germline V gene, CDR1 is ENHRY and CDR2 SYGVKD. The CDR3 numbers 16 residues from cysteine through phenylalanine. Only the CDR3 part of the read is kept: 48 bases, read in frame from the first base. Trimming removed 0 bases from V and 6 bases from J, leaving 18 bases between the germline ends. Patients with autoimmune disease history or receiving systemic immunosuppression were excluded from the trial. Peripheral blood for TCR sequencing was collected from all dose cohorts at baseline, on cycle 4 day 1, and on cycle 7 day 1. The samples were taken from a phase I, first-in-human, multicenter, open-label dose-escalation trial of ivuxolimab. Adults with locally advanced or metastatic melanoma, renal cell, hepatocellular, or head and neck squamous cell carcinoma were enrolled in the trial. CD4+ and CD8+ T cells were sorted separately from peripheral blood before TCR sequencing.

The clonotype comes from an adult with an advanced solid tumor such as melanoma, head and neck, liver or kidney cancer. The chain is made from TRBV10-3 and TRBJ2-7, and the D gene may be TRBD2, 6 bases matching. Material: CD4+ or CD8+ T cells sorted from blood, obtained in a trial of the OX40 agonist ivuxolimab. The DNA reads as follows: TGTGCCATCAGTGAGTCGCCGGGACTCCTCTCTCCCGAGCAGTACTTC. Its amino acids are CAISESPGLLSPEQYF.